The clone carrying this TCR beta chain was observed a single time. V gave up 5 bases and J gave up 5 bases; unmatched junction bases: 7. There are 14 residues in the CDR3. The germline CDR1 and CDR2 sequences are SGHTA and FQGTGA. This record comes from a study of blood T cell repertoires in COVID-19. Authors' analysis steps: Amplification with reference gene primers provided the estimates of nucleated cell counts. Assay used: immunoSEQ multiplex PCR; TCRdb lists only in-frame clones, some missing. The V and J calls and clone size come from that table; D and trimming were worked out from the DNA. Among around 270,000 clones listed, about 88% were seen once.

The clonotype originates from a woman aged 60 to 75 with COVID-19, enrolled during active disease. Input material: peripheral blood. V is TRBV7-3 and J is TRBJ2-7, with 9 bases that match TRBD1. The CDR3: CASSVQGASDEQYF. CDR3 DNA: TGTGCCAGCAGCGTACAGGGGGCATCTGACGAGCAGTACTTC.